This T cell receptor (beta chain) came from a study of cytomegalovirus exposure and HLA in healthy donors. The study ran its PCR with 60 Vbeta and 13 Jbeta primers. The method was immunoSEQ multiplex PCR; TCRdb's version includes in-frame clones alone and lacks a portion of them. The table records 200,000 to 250,000 clones, 82% of them present only once. Study results and caveats: In a later analysis, productive TCRs from donors in an Asian-associated ancestry cluster reportedly carried fewer N-insertions than the cohort mean. Some TCR beta chains (roughly 160 of them) were listed as cytomegalovirus-associated. Several of the most significant clusters were apparently associated with common viral pathogens in a later analysis.

Details on this clone: Its antigen is undetermined.

Healthy bone marrow donors formed the donor group. The TCR originated in a woman in her 40s in good health and CMV-seronegative. The sequenced sample was PBMCs.

CDR3 in amino acids: CSVRWNTEAFF. The CDR3 nucleotides are TGCAGCGTTCGTTGGAACACTGAAGCTTTCTTT. V is TRBV29-1 and J is TRBJ1-1, with D hard to call. This CDR3 spans 11 amino acids. V was trimmed by 5 bases and J by 1 base, leaving 5 bases between them. Per germline, CDR1 SQVTM and CDR2 ANQGSEA.